A selection of T cell receptor beta chains follows, all from one sample in a study of blood T cell repertoires in COVID-19. Repertoires were generated with immunoSEQ multiplex PCR, while TCRdb's copy carries only in-frame clones and drops some. Of some 460,000 clones in the sample, roughly 91% were seen once. Sequenced input: peripheral blood. These receptors originate from a woman aged 30 to 39 with acute or convalescent COVID-19. Both conserved end residues are part of each CDR3. Each record gives: CDR3 DNA, CDR3 protein, clone size, D gene, V gene, J gene. A D gene is named only where the DNA matches it firmly. Some rows have no size entry. The others give once, few or many, or a class for an expanded clone.

CDR3 DNA: TGTGCCTGGGGGCGCGAAACCCGGGGCTACACCTTC; CDR3 protein: CAWGRETRGYTF; clone size: NA; D gene: NA; V gene: TRBV30; J gene: TRBJ1-2
CDR3 DNA: TGTGCCAGCAGCCCATCGTACCGAGGCAGGGGGGCAACCTACGAGCAGTACTTC; CDR3 protein: CASSPSYRGRGATYEQYF; clone size: NA; D gene: NA; V gene: TRBV28; J gene: TRBJ2-7
CDR3 DNA: TGTGCCAGCAGCCTGGGACAGCCTCCCGGGGGCTACACCTTC; CDR3 protein: CASSLGQPPGGYTF; clone size: NA; D gene: TRBD1; V gene: TRBV3-1/TRBV3-2; J gene: TRBJ1-2
CDR3 DNA: TGCGCCAGCCAGGACAGCGCGAACACCGGGGAGCTGTTTTTT; CDR3 protein: CASQDSANTGELFF; clone size: NA; D gene: NA; V gene: TRBV5-1; J gene: TRBJ2-2
CDR3 DNA: TGTGCCAGTAACCACCGCAGCTCCTACAATGAGCAGTTCTTC; CDR3 protein: CASNHRSSYNEQFF; clone size: NA; D gene: NA; V gene: TRBV19; J gene: TRBJ2-1
CDR3 DNA: TGTGCCAGCCGCGGGACAGGGGGCGAGTACGAGCAGTACTTC; CDR3 protein: CASRGTGGEYEQYF; clone size: NA; D gene: TRBD1; V gene: TRBV28; J gene: TRBJ2-7
CDR3 DNA: TGTGCCTCGAGGGGGGGGTCCAATCAGCCCCAGCATTTT; CDR3 protein: CASRGGSNQPQHF; clone size: NA; D gene: NA; V gene: TRBV28; J gene: TRBJ1-5
CDR3 DNA: TGCGCCAGCAGCTTCGACAGGCAAGAGACCCAGTACTTC; CDR3 protein: CASSFDRQETQYF; clone size: NA; D gene: NA; V gene: TRBV5-1; J gene: TRBJ2-5
CDR3 DNA: TGTGCCAGCAGTCCCCGAGGACAGGGAACCTATGGCTACACCTTC; CDR3 protein: CASSPRGQGTYGYTF; clone size: NA; D gene: TRBD1; V gene: TRBV6-5; J gene: TRBJ1-2
CDR3 DNA: TGTGCCTGGAGTATTCCGTCCCGGACAGCCTCCTACGAGCAGTACTTC; CDR3 protein: CAWSIPSRTASYEQYF; clone size: NA; D gene: NA; V gene: TRBV30; J gene: TRBJ2-7
CDR3 DNA: TGTGCCAGCAGCCCAAAAACAGGGTTCCGTTCTGGGGCCAACGTCCTGACTTTC; CDR3 protein: CASSPKTGFRSGANVLTF; clone size: NA; D gene: NA; V gene: TRBV3-1/TRBV3-2; J gene: TRBJ2-6
CDR3 DNA: TGTGCCAGCAGCTTACGGGAGGGAGGGGTTGGGAATGAGCAGTTCTTC; CDR3 protein: CASSLREGGVGNEQFF; clone size: NA; D gene: TRBD2; V gene: TRBV7-3; J gene: TRBJ2-1
CDR3 DNA: TGTGCCAGCAGCCCGATCGGACTAGCGGGGGGGCTTGAGCAGTTCTTC; CDR3 protein: CASSPIGLAGGLEQFF; clone size: NA; D gene: TRBD2; V gene: TRBV3-1/TRBV3-2; J gene: TRBJ2-1
CDR3 DNA: TGTGCCATCAGTGACAGGGGTAACACCTACAATGAGCAGTTCTTC; CDR3 protein: CAISDRGNTYNEQFF; clone size: NA; D gene: NA; V gene: TRBV10-3; J gene: TRBJ2-1
CDR3 DNA: TGTGCCAGCAGTTTATATCGGGGGGCTGTTGGCGAGCAGTACTTC; CDR3 protein: CASSLYRGAVGEQYF; clone size: NA; D gene: NA; V gene: TRBV28; J gene: TRBJ2-7
CDR3 DNA: TGCGCCAGCGGTGCAGGGGGTTTGGGTCTCGATGAGCAGTTCTTC; CDR3 protein: CASGAGGLGLDEQFF; clone size: NA; D gene: TRBD1; V gene: TRBV10-1; J gene: TRBJ2-1
CDR3 DNA: TGTGCCATCAGTGCATTTCCGGGACAGGGACACAATGAGCAGTTCTTC; CDR3 protein: CAISAFPGQGHNEQFF; clone size: NA; D gene: TRBD1; V gene: TRBV10-3; J gene: TRBJ2-1
CDR3 DNA: TGCGCCAGCAGCTTGGCAACCCAGATCACCTACGAGCAGTACTTC; CDR3 protein: CASSLATQITYEQYF; clone size: NA; D gene: NA; V gene: TRBV5-1; J gene: TRBJ2-7
CDR3 DNA: TGTGCCAGCAGACCGACAGGAAGCAATCAGCCCCAGCATTTT; CDR3 protein: CASRPTGSNQPQHF; clone size: few; D gene: NA; V gene: TRBV6-5; J gene: TRBJ1-5
CDR3 DNA: TGTGCCAGCACCTCATTCTCCAGGCACGAGCAGTACTTC; CDR3 protein: CASTSFSRHEQYF; clone size: NA; D gene: NA; V gene: TRBV2; J gene: TRBJ2-7
CDR3 DNA: TGTGCCAGCAGCGACAGGGTTCTGGGTCAGCCCCAGCATTTT; CDR3 protein: CASSDRVLGQPQHF; clone size: few; D gene: TRBD1; V gene: TRBV2; J gene: TRBJ1-5
CDR3 DNA: TGTGCCAGTACCAGGGGGCTGGAGACCCAGTACTTC; CDR3 protein: CASTRGLETQYF; clone size: NA; D gene: TRBD1; V gene: TRBV12-3/TRBV12-4; J gene: TRBJ2-5
CDR3 DNA: TGTGCCAGCAGTTTGCAGGGTGGTTTATACAATGAGCAGTTCTTC; CDR3 protein: CASSLQGGLYNEQFF; clone size: NA; D gene: NA; V gene: TRBV25-1; J gene: TRBJ2-1
CDR3 DNA: TGTGCCACCAGCTTGCGGGACAGCAACACAGATACGCAGTATTTT; CDR3 protein: CATSLRDSNTDTQYF; clone size: NA; D gene: NA; V gene: TRBV15; J gene: TRBJ2-3
CDR3 DNA: TGCACCAGCAGCCAAGATGAGACTAGCGGGGGGTACTTAGAGCGCACAGATACGCAGTATTTT; CDR3 protein: CTSSQDETSGGYLERTDTQYF; clone size: NA; D gene: NA; V gene: TRBV1; J gene: TRBJ2-3
CDR3 DNA: TGTGCCAGCAGTTACTCGATCGGGACAGGGGGCGTAACTGGGTACGAGCAGTACTTC; CDR3 protein: CASSYSIGTGGVTGYEQYF; clone size: NA; D gene: TRBD1; V gene: TRBV6-2/TRBV6-3; J gene: TRBJ2-7
CDR3 DNA: TGTGCCAGCAGCTTCGGGACAGGGGGCGACGAGCAGTACTTC; CDR3 protein: CASSFGTGGDEQYF; clone size: NA; D gene: TRBD1; V gene: TRBV5-6; J gene: TRBJ2-7
CDR3 DNA: TGTGCCAGCAGCTTGGGACATGAGCAGTACTTC; CDR3 protein: CASSLGHEQYF; clone size: once; D gene: NA; V gene: TRBV13; J gene: TRBJ2-7
CDR3 DNA: TGTGCCAGCAGCAAAGACAGGGTAGACACCTTC; CDR3 protein: CASSKDRVDTF; clone size: NA; D gene: NA; V gene: TRBV21-1; J gene: TRBJ1-2
CDR3 DNA: TGTGCCAGCAGCTTGAGCCTAAATCAGCCCCAGCATTTT; CDR3 protein: CASSLSLNQPQHF; clone size: NA; D gene: NA; V gene: TRBV7-2; J gene: TRBJ1-5
CDR3 DNA: TGTGCCAGCAGCCGGACAGGCATCTCTGGAAACACCATATATTTT; CDR3 protein: CASSRTGISGNTIYF; clone size: NA; D gene: TRBD1; V gene: TRBV3-1/TRBV3-2; J gene: TRBJ1-3